This T cell receptor beta chain was found in a study of blood T cells in healthy people across ages. General observations from the study: The fall in TCR beta diversity per million T cells was roughly linear with age. The study found more naive CD4+ cells and higher diversity in long-lived than aged donors.

Together with a sample-barcoded 5' primer, a J-beta primer mix was included in a second PCR lasting roughly 6 to 12 cycles. The template-switch adaptor, which had 12 random nucleotides, put a tag on each cDNA molecule. MiXCR, applied by TCRdb to the 5' RACE reads, yields one record per CDR3 protein. The sample has over 950,000 distinct CDR3 sequences, 35% to 40% seen once. Concerning this clonotype: Its target is not known.

The individuals who served as donors were healthy Caucasians living in Russia, aged roughly 6 to 95. Trimming stripped 10 bases from V and 5 bases from J, with 6 bases between. This CDR3 is 10 amino acids long. The germline CDR1 and CDR2 sequences are SGHTA and FQGNSA. Material: blood. V usage is TRBV7-2 and J usage is TRBJ2-1, with D hard to call. This clonotype was sampled from a man younger than 35 in good health. The CDR3 here is CAIGHNEQFF. The CDR3, as DNA: TGTGCCATCGGCCACAATGAGCAGTTCTTC.